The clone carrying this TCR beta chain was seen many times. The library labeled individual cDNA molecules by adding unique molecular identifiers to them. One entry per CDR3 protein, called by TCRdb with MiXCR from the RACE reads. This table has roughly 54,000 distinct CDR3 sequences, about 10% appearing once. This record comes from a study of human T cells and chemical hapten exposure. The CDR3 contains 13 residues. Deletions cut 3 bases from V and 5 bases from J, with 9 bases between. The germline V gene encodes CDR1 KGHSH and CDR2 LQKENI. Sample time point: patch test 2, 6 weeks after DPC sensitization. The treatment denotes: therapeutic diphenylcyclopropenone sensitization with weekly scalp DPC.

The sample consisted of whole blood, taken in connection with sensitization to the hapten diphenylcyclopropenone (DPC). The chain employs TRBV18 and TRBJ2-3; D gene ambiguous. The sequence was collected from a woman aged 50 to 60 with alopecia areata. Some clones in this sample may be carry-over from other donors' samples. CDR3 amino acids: CASSPFHQDTQYF. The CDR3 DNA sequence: TGTGCCAGCTCACCCTTCCATCAAGATACGCAGTATTTT.